The 13 T cell receptor beta chains in this list originate from one sample, sequenced in a study of early T cells in non-severe SARS-CoV-2 infection. From the 5' RACE reads, TCRdb called clonotypes with MiXCR, one entry per CDR3 protein. The sample yields over 30,000 distinct CDR3 sequences, roughly 7.1% seen once. This specimen consisted of whole blood, obtained at baseline. Receptor source: an adult who was a healthcare worker with PCR-confirmed SARS-CoV-2 infection or an uninfected control (not recorded which).

This clonotype showed up many times. The rearrangement links TRBV19 to TRBJ1-6; the D gene is possibly TRBD1 (5 bases). The CDR3 is 14 amino acids. The germline V and J ends were trimmed by 2 bases and 10 bases, with 12 bases remaining between them. CDR1 is LNHDA and CDR2 is SQIVND in the germline V gene (reference sequence). The CDR3 loop reads CASSIRQNDSPLHF. The CDR3 nucleotides read TGTGCCAGTAGTATACGACAGAACGACTCACCCCTCCACTTT.

This clonotype has ten or more counts. V is TRBV21-1 and J is TRBJ1-5. TRBV21-1 is given as a pseudogene. There are 16 residues in the CDR3. DNA of the CDR3: TGTGCCAGCAGCGAGGTCTCCGGTGAGAGCAATCAGCCCCAGCATTTT. It yields the protein CASSEVSGESNQPQHF.

This clonotype was recorded many times. This chain joins TRBV29-1 and TRBJ2-7; tentatively, D is TRBD2 (5 bases). The germline V and J ends were trimmed by 4 bases and 0 bases, with 13 bases remaining between them. CDR3 size: 14 residues. CDR1 and CDR2 (germline): SQVTM, ANQGSEA. The CDR3 reads CSVVWELSSYEQYF. CDR3 nucleotides: TGCAGCGTTGTCTGGGAGCTGTCCTCCTACGAGCAGTACTTC.

This clonotype was seen ten or more times. V is TRBV30 and J is TRBJ1-1; no reliable D call. The CDR3 runs 11 residues. The V and J ends lost 2 bases and 2 bases respectively, with 3 bases between them. The V gene's germline CDR1 is GTSNPN and CDR2 SVGIG (reference sequence). In DNA, the CDR3 is TGTGCCTGGAGTCATAACACTGAAGCTTTCTTT. Protein sequence: CAWSHNTEAFF.

In its sample, this clonotype was seen a few times. The chain is built from TRBV30 and TRBJ1-5; D uncertain. Trimming removed 1 base at V and 3 bases at J, with 10 bases between. The CDR3 totals 14 residues. Germline V gene sequence: CDR1 GTSNPN, CDR2 SVGIG (reference sequence). The CDR3 nucleotides read TGTGCCTGGAGTGATCTGTCAGCCAATCAGCCCCAGCATTTT. Amino acid sequence: CAWSDLSANQPQHF.

Notes on this clonotype: The conserved final phenylalanine or tryptophan is absent from the CDR3, which likely points to a read error. Here the CDR3 DNA reads TGTGCCAGTAGTCCCGACCGACAGGGTGGCAGCTACGAGCAGTACATC. Translated, it gives CASSPDRQGGSYEQYI. The V and J genes are TRBV19 and TRBJ2-7; 7 bases match TRBD1. V dropped 5 bases and J dropped 3; count of bases not matched to a gene: 13. There are 16 residues in the CDR3. Per the germline V gene, CDR1 is LNHDA and CDR2 is SQIVND (reference sequence).

The sample holds many counts of this clonotype. The V gene is TRBV7-6, the J gene TRBJ2-1, with 8 nucleotides matching TRBD1. Per the germline V gene, CDR1 is SGHVS and CDR2 is FNYEAQ. V was pared by 5 bases and J by 1 base, with 10 bases of the junction left unmatched. The length of the CDR3 is 17 residues. As DNA, the CDR3 is TGTGCCAGCAGCGCAGACAGGGGCGTACGGTCCTACAATGAGCAGTTCTTC. As protein: CASSADRGVRSYNEQFF.

In its sample, this clonotype was seen a few times. Here the CDR3 reads CASSQNFYEQYV. Written as DNA, the CDR3 is TGTGCCAGCAGTCAAAATTTCTACGAGCAGTACGTC. The V call is TRBV12-3 or TRBV12-4, the J call TRBJ2-7; the D is unclear. Trimming stripped 5 bases from V and 3 bases from J, with 8 bases between. This CDR3 region has 12 residues.

This clonotype showed up just a few times. The chain employs TRBV5-1 and TRBJ2-1; 10 bases match TRBD1. The junction had 11 bases not matched to a gene; V was cut back by 4 bases and J by 7 bases. In germline, CDR1 is SGHRS, CDR2 YFSETQ. The CDR3 is 16 amino acids. CDR3 residues: CASSLQGQGLGNEQFF. As DNA, the CDR3 is TGCGCCAGCAGCCTACAGGGACAGGGGTTGGGGAATGAGCAGTTCTTC.

This clonotype has just a few counts. The V call is TRBV28, the J call TRBJ1-4; 7 nucleotides agree with TRBD1. The CDR3 is made up of 14 amino acids. The V segment lost 6 bases and the J segment 8 bases; nucleotides outside the gene matches: 9. Germline loops: CDR1 MDHEN, CDR2 SYDVKM. The CDR3 spells CASSRTGEREKLFF. CDR3 nucleotide sequence: TGTGCCAGCAGCCGAACAGGGGAGCGGGAAAAACTGTTTTTT.

This chain joins TRBV6-2 or TRBV6-3 and TRBJ2-7, with 9 nucleotides matching TRBD1. Germline V gene sequence: CDR1 MNHEY, CDR2 SVGEGT. There are 15 residues in the CDR3. With 2 bases clipped from V and 5 bases from J, the junction kept 7 bases outside the gene matches. In DNA form, the CDR3 reads TGTGCCAGCAGTTACACCGGGACAGGGATTCACGAGCAGTACGTC. Translating it yields CASSYTGTGIHEQYV.

V is TRBV6-5 and J is TRBJ2-3; TRBD1 agrees at 7 bases. The germline V gene encodes CDR1 MNHEY and CDR2 SVGAGI. Unmatched junction bases numbered 17, after V lost 7 bases and J lost 4 bases. This CDR3 is 17 amino acids long. As DNA, the CDR3 is TGTGCCAGCACCCCAAGAGGGGGCTCCTATGTTCCAGATACGCAGTATTTT. Translation gives CASTPRGGSYVPDTQYF.

This chain joins TRBV18 and TRBJ1-1; D not resolved. In germline, CDR1 is KGHSH, CDR2 LQKENI. The CDR3 has 16 residues. Trimming shortened V by 0 bases and J by 1 base, and 12 bases separated the two germline ends. CDR3 protein: CASSPPSTAENTEAFF. The CDR3 DNA is TGTGCCAGCTCACCACCGAGCACAGCGGAGAACACTGAAGCTTTCTTT.